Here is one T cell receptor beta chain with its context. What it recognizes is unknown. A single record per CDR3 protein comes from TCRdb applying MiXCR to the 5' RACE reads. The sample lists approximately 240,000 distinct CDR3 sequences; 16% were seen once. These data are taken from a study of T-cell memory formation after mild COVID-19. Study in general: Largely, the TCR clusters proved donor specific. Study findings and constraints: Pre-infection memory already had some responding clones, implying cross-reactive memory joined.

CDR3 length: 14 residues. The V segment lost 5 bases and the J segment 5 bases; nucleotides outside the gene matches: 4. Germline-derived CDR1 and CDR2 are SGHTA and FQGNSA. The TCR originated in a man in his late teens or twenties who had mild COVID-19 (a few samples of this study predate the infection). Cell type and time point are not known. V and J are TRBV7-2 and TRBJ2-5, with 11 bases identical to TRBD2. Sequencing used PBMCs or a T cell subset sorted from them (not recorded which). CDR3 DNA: TGTGCCAGCAGCCGACTAGCGGGGCGCGAGACCCAGTACTTC. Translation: CASSRLAGRETQYF.